The present T cell receptor (beta chain) was sequenced within a study of blood T cell repertoires in COVID-19. V was shortened by 4 bases and J by 2 bases, with 16 bases between the two germline ends. The CDR3 consists of 16 residues. The germline gives CDR1 SGDLS, CDR2 YYNGEE. How the authors handled the data: Estimation of nucleated cell counts was performed using reference gene primer amplification. Only in-frame clones appear in the TCRdb table, and some are missing; sequencing was by immunoSEQ multiplex PCR. V and J calls and clone size are copied from that table; D and trimming were computed from the DNA. The data hold under 60,000 clones, with approximately 84% observed a single time.

The sequencing input was peripheral blood. This TCR derives from a man aged 55-75 years with acute or convalescent COVID-19. The chain links TRBV9 to TRBJ2-1, with a possible D match to TRBD2 (5 bases). The chain's CDR3 is CASSLGQETTYNEQFF. The CDR3 nucleotides are TGTGCCAGCAGCTTAGGGCAGGAGACTACCTACAATGAGCAGTTCTTC.